The 27 T cell receptor beta chains presented below share a single source sample, sequenced in a study of tumor-infiltrating lymphocytes in primary liver carcinoma. Reverse transcription of 500 ng total RNA with a constant-region primer produced TCR beta cDNA. Three nested multiplex PCR rounds, a slightly modified ARM-PCR method, built the TCR beta libraries. Primers for the first two PCR rounds were TRBV1-TRBV30 forward primers and a C-beta reverse primer (roughly 10 cycles per round). A single record per CDR3 protein comes from TCRdb applying MiXCR to the multiplex PCR reads. This table has a few hundred thousand distinct CDR3 sequences, about three fifths appearing once. Alongside blood RNA obtained from unsorted whole blood, germline DNA was also extracted. The sample was peripheral blood. Receptor source: a woman in her thirties with primary liver carcinoma and hepatitis B virus infection.

This clonotype was counted a single time. A much larger clone sits a single nucleotide away, making a read error possible. This chain joins TRBV4-2 and TRBJ2-5, with 7 nucleotides matching TRBD1. CDR1 is LGHNA, CDR2 YNFKEQ, per germline. The CDR3 is made up of 15 amino acids. With 0 bases clipped from V and 5 bases from J, the junction kept 6 bases outside the gene matches. The DNA for the CDR3 is TGTGCCAGCAGCCAAGATAGGACAGGCCTGGAGACCCAGTACTTC. This encodes CASSQDRTGLETQYF.

About this clonotype itself: A much larger clone lies one base from this, so it may be a read error. In this CDR3 the conserved last residue, phenylalanine or tryptophan, is missing, so a read error is likely. The V and J genes are TRBV6-6 and TRBJ2-1; tentatively, D is TRBD2 (5 bases). The J call may not be correct, given that the DNA end is closer to TRBJ2-7. The germline gives CDR1 MNHNY, CDR2 SVGAGI (reference sequence). The CDR3 spans 11 residues. The chain's CDR3 is CASSEGYEQYI. DNA of the CDR3: TGTGCCAGCTCCGAGGGTTACGAGCAGTACATC.

Concerning this clonotype: The junction differs from germline at one of its ends, possibly a read error. V usage is TRBV11-2 and J usage is TRBJ2-2; D perhaps matches TRBD1 (6 bases). Germline V gene lookup returns CDR1 SGHAT and CDR2 FQNNGV. This CDR3 is 16 amino acids long. DNA of the CDR3: TGTGCCAGCAGCTACCCAGGGCAGGGGAACATCGGGGAGCTGTTTTTT. Protein sequence: CASSYPGQGNIGELFF.

Of note for this clonotype: One base away lies a much larger clone, so this may be a sequencing read error. This sequence joins TRBV4-1 and TRBJ1-5, with 12 bases matching TRBD1. V lost 4 bases, J lost 1 base, and 5 bases stayed unmatched. This CDR3 is built from 17 residues. Germline V gives CDR1 MGHRA, CDR2 YSYEKL. This CDR3 reads CASSLGTGGLSNQPQHF. Here the CDR3 DNA reads TGCGCCAGCAGCCTCGGGACAGGGGGCTTGAGCAATCAGCCCCAGCATTTT.

The rearrangement joins TRBV5-6 to TRBJ1-2; unclear D gene. Germline V gene lookup returns CDR1 SGHDT and CDR2 YYEEEE. The CDR3 consists of 15 residues. V was cut by 0 bases and J by 4 bases, with 13 bases left in between. For the CDR3, the DNA is TGTGCCAGCAGCTTGGCTGGGCTGGACCGCTATGGCTACACCTTC. Its protein product is CASSLAGLDRYGYTF. Supplemented by reference TRBV5-6 and TRBJ1-2, the full variable domain reads DAGVTQSPTHLIKTRGQQVTLRCSPKSGHDTVSWYQQALGQGPQFIFQYYEEEERQRGNFPDRFSGHQFPNYSSELNVNALLLGDSALYLCASSLAGLDRYGYTFGSGTRLTVV.

A word on this clonotype: The junction departs from the called germline gene at one end, perhaps through a read error. The chain recombines TRBV5-1 with TRBJ2-7; D is possibly TRBD1 (6 bases). Germline V gene lookup returns CDR1 SGHRS and CDR2 YFSETQ. The length of the CDR3 is 13 residues. CDR3: CASSFEGDYEQYF. The CDR3 nucleotides are TGCGCTAGCAGCTTTGAGGGGGACTACGAGCAGTACTTC.

This rearrangement joins TRBV6-2 or TRBV6-3 to TRBJ2-6; a possible D gene is TRBD2 (5 bases). The CDR3 sequence is 15 residues long. Germline CDR1 MNHEY, CDR2 SVGEGT. V was pared by 6 bases and J by 4 bases, with 13 bases between. For the CDR3, the DNA is TGTGCCAGCAGGGATGGAGCGGCGGGGGCCAACGTCCTGACTTTC. Translating it yields CASRDGAAGANVLTF.

At least ten counts were recorded for this clonotype. The V and J genes are TRBV7-9 and TRBJ1-2; D remains ambiguous. Trimming shortened V by 3 bases and J by 8 bases, and 13 bases separated the two germline ends. Germline V gives CDR1 SEHNR, CDR2 FQNEAQ (reference sequence). The CDR3 sequence is 13 residues long. The DNA for the CDR3 is TGTGCCAGCAGCTTCGGCAGCTCAGAGGGCTACACCTTC. This sequence encodes CASSFGSSEGYTF.

As to this clonotype: A junction boundary mismatches the germline segment, possibly from a read error. This rearrangement joins TRBV5-6 to TRBJ2-7; TRBD2 is a possible D gene (5 bases). The germline V gene encodes CDR1 SGHDT and CDR2 YYEEEE. The CDR3 consists of 13 residues. The CDR3, as DNA: TGTGCCAGCGGCTTGGGAGAAGCCTACGAGCAGTACTTC. Translated: CASGLGEAYEQYF. Based on the CDR3 plus reference TRBV5-6 and TRBJ2-7, the full variable domain is DAGVTQSPTHLIKTRGQQVTLRCSPKSGHDTVSWYQQALGQGPQFIFQYYEEEERQRGNFPDRFSGHQFPNYSSELNVNALLLGDSALYLCASGLGEAYEQYFGPGTRLTVT.

This clonotype was recorded at least ten times. The chain employs TRBV11-2 and TRBJ1-1; D gene unclear. The germline V gene encodes CDR1 SGHAT and CDR2 FQNNGV. The CDR3 totals 13 residues. Trimming took off 0 bases at V and 5 bases at J, with 7 bases between the two ends. CDR3: CASSLERSTEAFF. The CDR3, as DNA: TGTGCCAGCAGCTTAGAAAGGTCTACTGAAGCTTTCTTT.

This clonotype showed up many times. The chain carries TRBV11-2 and TRBJ2-3, with TRBD1 identical over 8 bases. Trimming took 5 bases from V and 3 from J; bases not matched to a gene: 10. Looked up from germline, CDR1 is SGHAT and CDR2 is FQNNGV. This CDR3 has 16 residues. The DNA of the CDR3 is TGTGCCAGCAGCGCCTCTAACAGGGGGGTAACAGATACGCAGTATTTT. Translation gives CASSASNRGVTDTQYF.

There are many counts of this clonotype. Written as DNA, the CDR3 is TGTGCCAGCAGCTTAATCGGCTCCTCCCCCTACGAGCAGTACTTC. Amino acid sequence: CASSLIGSSPYEQYF. The rearrangement joins TRBV11-3 to TRBJ2-7; no reliable D call. Trimming pared 2 bases from V and 2 bases from J, leaving 13 bases between. The CDR3 loop spans 15 amino acids. Looked up from germline, CDR1 is SGHNT and CDR2 is YENEEA.

This clonotype was observed at least ten times. V and J are TRBV11-2 and TRBJ2-2; 8 bases are a match to TRBD2. Trimming took 5 bases from V and 3 from J; bases not matched to a gene: 11. This CDR3 has 17 amino acids. The germline V gene has CDR1 SGHAT and CDR2 FQNNGV. As DNA, the CDR3 is TGTGCCAGCAGCCGGGGGGGCGGGGGGCTGTACACCGGGGAGCTGTTTTTT. It is translated as CASSRGGGGLYTGELFF.

In this sample, this clonotype turned up a few times. A junction boundary mismatches the germline segment, possibly from a read error. The rearrangement joins TRBV14 to TRBJ2-3; tentative D call: TRBD2 (5 bases). CDR3 length: 18 amino acids. The germline CDR1 and CDR2 sequences are SGHDN and FVKESK. The CDR3 region has the DNA TGTGCCAGCAGTCAAGTCCCTCTACGGAGGACTAGCACAGATACGCAGTATTTT. Translated: CASSQVPLRRTSTDTQYF. Combining the CDR3 with reference TRBV14 and TRBJ2-3 gives the whole variable domain EAGVTQFPSHSVIEKGQTVTLRCDPISGHDNLYWYRRVMGKEIKFLLHFVKESKQDESGMPNNRFLAERTGGTYSTLKVQPAELEDSGVYFCASSQVPLRRTSTDTQYFGPGTRLTVL.

Points on this clonotype: At one boundary the junction diverges from the germline segment, which might be a read error. The genes are TRBV12-3 or TRBV12-4 and TRBJ2-1; 7 bases fit TRBD2. This CDR3 spans 16 amino acids. The CDR3 here is CASSFPAGVSYNERLF. CDR3 DNA: TGTGCTAGCAGTTTTCCGGCGGGAGTCTCCTACAATGAGCGGTTATTC.

Turning to this clonotype: A clone one base away is much larger, so this may be a read error. The chain has TRBV29-1 and TRBJ1-2; 7 bases match TRBD1. Germline lookup yields CDR1 SQVTM and CDR2 ANQGSEA. The junction had 13 bases not matched to a gene; V was cut back by 7 bases and J by 8 bases. This CDR3 contains 13 residues. The CDR3 DNA reads TGCAGCGCCAAACCACAGGGGAAATGGGGCTACACCTTC. As protein: CSAKPQGKWGYTF. The full variable domain, in which reference TRBV29-1 and TRBJ1-2 provide the parts outside the CDR3, is SAVISQKPSRDICQRGTSLTIQCQVDSQVTMMFWYRQQPGQSLTLIATANQGSEATYESGFVIDKFPISRPNLTFSTLTVSNMSPEDSSIYLCSAKPQGKWGYTFGSGTRLTVV.

V gene TRBV29-1 combines with J gene TRBJ1-4, with TRBD1 matching 8 bases. V lost 7 bases to trimming and J lost 4 bases; unmatched junction nucleotides: 17. The germline V gene has CDR1 SQVTM and CDR2 ANQGSEA. CDR3 length equals 17 residues. DNA for the CDR3: TGCAGCGCCTCTCGGGCAGGGGGCCAGGCAATTAATGAAAAACTGTTTTTT. This encodes CSASRAGGQAINEKLFF.

As regards this clonotype: With a much larger clone just one base away, this may be a read error. The chain joins TRBV4-3 to TRBJ2-3, with no clear D. CDR1 and CDR2 from the germline V gene are LGHNA and YSLEER. The CDR3 spans 14 residues. V lost 3 bases and J lost 4, with 11 bases in between. The DNA for the CDR3 is TGCGCCAGCAGCCAGGAGCACTCAGCAGATACGCAGTATTTT. Residues: CASSQEHSADTQYF.

This clonotype has ten or more counts. This chain joins TRBV11-2 and TRBJ2-7; 14 nucleotides agree with TRBD2. V trimming: 5 bases; J trimming: 4 bases; junction bases outside the gene matches: 7. Germline V gene sequence: CDR1 SGHAT, CDR2 FQNNGV. This CDR3 is built from 16 residues. This chain's CDR3 is CASSHARLAGGYEQYF. The CDR3 coding sequence is TGTGCCAGCAGCCACGCCCGACTAGCGGGAGGGTACGAGCAGTACTTC.

As for this clonotype: This could be a read error, since a much larger clone is one nucleotide away. V gene TRBV29-1 combines with J gene TRBJ2-7; possible D gene TRBD1, 6 bases. The CDR3 is 13 residues long. Per germline, CDR1 SQVTM and CDR2 ANQGSEA. The CDR3 loop is CSVEGDTGYLLYF. The CDR3, as DNA: TGCAGCGTCGAAGGGGACACAGGGTACCTCCTGTACTTC.

Comment on this clonotype: This CDR3 fails to terminate in the conserved phenylalanine or tryptophan, so it likely reflects a read error. The chain combines TRBV11-2 with TRBJ2-1; TRBD2 is a possible D gene (5 bases). Germline V lookup: CDR1 SGHAT, CDR2 FQNNGV. The CDR3 sequence is 16 residues long. V lost 5 bases, J lost 6 bases, and 20 bases lay in between. CDR3 bases: TGTGCCAGCAGCCGGTGGCGGTCTGCGGGTGCCAATGAGCAGTTCCTC. Protein: CASSRWRSAGANEQFL.

This clonotype has just a few counts. One end of the junction fails to match germline, which may point to a read error. The gene calls are TRBV29-1 and TRBJ1-1, with TRBD1 as a possible D gene (5 bases). Germline assignment: CDR1 SQVTM and CDR2 ANQGSEA. CDR3 length equals 13 residues. The CDR3 region has the DNA TGCAGCGGGGCGGACAACGGTTTCACTGGAGCTTTCTTT. Translating it yields CSGADNGFTGAFF.

Note on this clonotype: This may be a read error, as it is one base from a much larger clone. This chain connects TRBV4-1 to TRBJ2-1, with TRBD2 identical over 11 bases. In germline, CDR1 is MGHRA, CDR2 YSYEKL. This CDR3 region has 16 residues. The CDR3 protein is CAGSRISGGERGEQFF. CDR3 DNA: TGCGCCGGCAGCCGAATTAGCGGGGGGGAACGGGGTGAGCAGTTCTTC.

The chain uses TRBV5-6 and TRBJ1-5, with D possibly TRBD1 on 5 matching bases. CDR3 length: 13 amino acids. Germline CDR1 is SGHDT and CDR2 is YYEEEE. The V end lost 4 bases, the J end lost 2 bases, and 7 bases lay between the germline ends. CDR3 DNA sequence: TGTGCCAGCAGCAGAGGGGGCAATCAGCCCCAGCATTTT. The encoded protein is CASSRGGNQPQHF.

Regarding this clonotype: A single base separates this from a much larger clone, so it may be a read error. The chain carries TRBV6-5 and TRBJ2-1; 8 bases are a match to TRBD1. Germline CDR1 and CDR2: MNHEY and SVGAGI. This CDR3 has 14 amino acids. V dropped 7 bases and J dropped 9; count of bases not matched to a gene: 11. The CDR3 here is CASTLNNRGSEQFF. The CDR3 nucleotides are TGTGCCAGCACCCTAAACAACAGGGGGAGTGAGCAGTTCTTC.

Regarding this clonotype: This clone may be a read error of a much larger clone one base away. The chain is built from TRBV29-1 and TRBJ2-2; possibly TRBD1 for D (5 bases). This CDR3 is built from 14 residues. V shed 6 bases and J shed 1 base, with 12 bases lying between them. Germline CDR1 SQVTM, CDR2 ANQGSEA. Here the CDR3 reads CSVARGRNTGELFF. In DNA form, the CDR3 reads TGCAGCGTAGCTAGGGGCAGGAACACCGGGGAGCTGTTTTTT.

J is TRBJ2-5 and V is TRBV5-4, with a possible D match to TRBD1 (6 bases). This CDR3 is built from 14 residues. Trimming shortened V by 5 bases and J by 4 bases, and 15 bases separated the two germline ends. Germline CDR1 and CDR2: SGHNT and YYREEE (reference sequence). The chain's CDR3 is CASSPTGMRETQYF. CDR3 DNA: TGTGCCAGCAGTCCTACAGGGATGCGAGAGACCCAGTACTTC.